This T cell receptor (beta chain) was recorded in a study of OX40 agonist ivuxolimab in advanced cancers. General study findings and limits: CD8+ T cells were the subset that, on average, had more expanded clones than CD4+.

Germline-derived CDR1 and CDR2 are LGHNA and YNFKEQ. This CDR3 contains 12 residues. The V gene lost 6 bases and the J gene lost 0 bases, with 4 bases spanning the gap. Here immunoSEQ multiplex PCR was the method, and the copy in TCRdb shows in-frame clones only, minus some. The sample includes fewer than 95,000 clones, around 84% of them seen just once. Remarks on this clone: The antigen is unknown.

The source was CD4+ or CD8+ T cells sorted from blood, collected in a trial of the OX40 agonist ivuxolimab. This clonotype was obtained from an adult with an advanced solid tumor such as melanoma, head and neck, liver or kidney cancer. The chain recombines TRBV4-2 with TRBJ2-3; D not certain. For the CDR3, the DNA is TGTGCCAGCAGGACTAGCACAGATACGCAGTATTTT. Protein sequence: CASRTSTDTQYF.